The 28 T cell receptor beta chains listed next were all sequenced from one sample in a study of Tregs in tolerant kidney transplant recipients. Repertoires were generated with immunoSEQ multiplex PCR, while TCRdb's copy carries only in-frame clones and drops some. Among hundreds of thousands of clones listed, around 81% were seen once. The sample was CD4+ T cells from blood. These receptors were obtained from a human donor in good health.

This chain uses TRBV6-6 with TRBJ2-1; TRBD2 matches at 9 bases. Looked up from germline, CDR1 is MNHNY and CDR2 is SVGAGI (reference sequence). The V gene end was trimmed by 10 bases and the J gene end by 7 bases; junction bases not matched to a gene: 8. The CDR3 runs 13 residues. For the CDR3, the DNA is TGTGCCATCGCCGGGACTAGCCTTAATGAGCAGTTCTTC. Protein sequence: CAIAGTSLNEQFF.

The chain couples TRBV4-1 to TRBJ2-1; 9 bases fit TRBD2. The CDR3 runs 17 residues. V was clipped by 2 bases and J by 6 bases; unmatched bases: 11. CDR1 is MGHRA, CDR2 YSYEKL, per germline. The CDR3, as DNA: TGCGCCAGCAGCCAACAAGCCGGGACTAGCTTTCGCAATGAGCAGTTCTTC. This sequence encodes CASSQQAGTSFRNEQFF.

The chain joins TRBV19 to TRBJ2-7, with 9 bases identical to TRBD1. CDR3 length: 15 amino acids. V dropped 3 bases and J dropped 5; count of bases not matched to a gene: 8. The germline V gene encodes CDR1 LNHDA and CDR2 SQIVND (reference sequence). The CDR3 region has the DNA TGTGCCAGTAGTATCTCAGGACAGGGGTCCGACGAGCAGTACTTC. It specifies CASSISGQGSDEQYF.

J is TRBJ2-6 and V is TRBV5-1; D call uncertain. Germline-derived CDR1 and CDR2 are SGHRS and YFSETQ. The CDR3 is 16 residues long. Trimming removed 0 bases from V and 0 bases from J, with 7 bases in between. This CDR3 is CASSLGHLSGANVLTF. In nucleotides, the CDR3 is TGCGCCAGCAGCTTGGGGCATCTCTCTGGGGCCAACGTCCTGACTTTC. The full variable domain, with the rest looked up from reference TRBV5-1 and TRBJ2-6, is KAGVTQTPRYLIKTRGQQVTLSCSPISGHRSVSWYQQTPGQGLQFLFEYFSETQRNKGNFPGRFSGRQFSNSRSEMNVSTLELGDSALYLCASSLGHLSGANVLTFGAGSRLTVL.

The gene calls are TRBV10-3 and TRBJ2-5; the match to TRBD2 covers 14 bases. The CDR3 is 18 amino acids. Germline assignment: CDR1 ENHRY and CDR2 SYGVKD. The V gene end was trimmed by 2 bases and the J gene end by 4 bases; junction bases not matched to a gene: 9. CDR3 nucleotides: TGTGCCATCAGTGAGGGGGGGACTAGCGGGAGTAATTCAGAGACCCAGTACTTC. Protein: CAISEGGTSGSNSETQYF.

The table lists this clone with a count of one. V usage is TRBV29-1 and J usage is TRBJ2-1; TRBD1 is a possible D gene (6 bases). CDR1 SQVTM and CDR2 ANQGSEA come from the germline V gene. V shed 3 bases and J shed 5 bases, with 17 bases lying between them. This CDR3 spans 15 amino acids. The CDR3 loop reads CSVDEDSRQHNEQFF. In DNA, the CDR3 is TGCAGCGTTGACGAGGACAGCAGGCAACACAATGAGCAGTTCTTC.

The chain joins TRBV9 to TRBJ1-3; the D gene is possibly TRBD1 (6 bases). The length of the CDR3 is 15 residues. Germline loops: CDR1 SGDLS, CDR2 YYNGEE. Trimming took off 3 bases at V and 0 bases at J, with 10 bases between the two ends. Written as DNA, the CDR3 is TGTGCCAGCAGCGCAGGGGTTGACTCTGGAAACACCATATATTTT. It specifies CASSAGVDSGNTIYF.

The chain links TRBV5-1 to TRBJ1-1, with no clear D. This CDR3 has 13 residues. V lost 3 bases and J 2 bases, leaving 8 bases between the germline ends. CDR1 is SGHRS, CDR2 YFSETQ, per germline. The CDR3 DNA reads TGCGCCAGCAGCTACACACTCAACACTGAAGCTTTCTTT. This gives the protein CASSYTLNTEAFF.

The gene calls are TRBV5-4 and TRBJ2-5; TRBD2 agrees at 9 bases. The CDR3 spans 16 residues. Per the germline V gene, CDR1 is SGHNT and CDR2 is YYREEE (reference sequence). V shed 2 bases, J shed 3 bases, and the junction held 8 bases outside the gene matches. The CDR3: CASSLGPGTSKETQYF. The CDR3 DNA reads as TGTGCCAGCAGCTTAGGTCCCGGGACTAGCAAAGAGACCCAGTACTTC.

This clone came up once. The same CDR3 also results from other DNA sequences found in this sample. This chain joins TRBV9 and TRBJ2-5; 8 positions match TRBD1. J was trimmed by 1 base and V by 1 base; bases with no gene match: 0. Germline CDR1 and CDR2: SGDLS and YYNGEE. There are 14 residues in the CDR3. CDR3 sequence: CASSVTGGQETQYF. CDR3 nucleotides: TGTGCCAGCAGCGTAACAGGGGGCCAAGAGACCCAGTACTTC.

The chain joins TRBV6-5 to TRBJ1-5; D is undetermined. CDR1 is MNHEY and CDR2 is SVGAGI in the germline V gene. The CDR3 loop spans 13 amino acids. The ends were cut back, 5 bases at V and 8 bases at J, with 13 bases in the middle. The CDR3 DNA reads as TGTGCCAGCAGTGTTCGGGAAGGAGAGCCCCAGCATTTT. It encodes CASSVREGEPQHF.

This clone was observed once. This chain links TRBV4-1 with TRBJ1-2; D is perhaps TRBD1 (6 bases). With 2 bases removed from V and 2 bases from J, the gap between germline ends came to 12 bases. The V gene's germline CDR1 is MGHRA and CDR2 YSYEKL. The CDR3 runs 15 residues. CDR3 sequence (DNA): TGCGCCAGCAGCCAAACCGGGACACTCAACTATGGCTACACCTTC. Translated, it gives CASSQTGTLNYGYTF.

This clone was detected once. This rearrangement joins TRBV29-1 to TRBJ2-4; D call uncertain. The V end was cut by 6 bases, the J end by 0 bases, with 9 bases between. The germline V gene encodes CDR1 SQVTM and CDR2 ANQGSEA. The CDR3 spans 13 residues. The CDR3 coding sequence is TGCAGCGTGGCCCACTTAGCCAAAAACATTCAGTACTTC. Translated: CSVAHLAKNIQYF.

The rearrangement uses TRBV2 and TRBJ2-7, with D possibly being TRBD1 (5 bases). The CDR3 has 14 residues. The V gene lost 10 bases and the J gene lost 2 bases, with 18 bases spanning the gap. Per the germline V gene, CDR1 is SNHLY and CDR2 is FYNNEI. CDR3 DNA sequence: TGTGCCACCTTGAAGGAATTGGGGCCCTACGAGCAGTACTTC. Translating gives CATLKELGPYEQYF.

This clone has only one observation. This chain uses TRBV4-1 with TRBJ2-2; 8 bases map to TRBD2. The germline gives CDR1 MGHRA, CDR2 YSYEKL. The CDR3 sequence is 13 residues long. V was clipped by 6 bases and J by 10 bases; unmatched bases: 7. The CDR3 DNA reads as TGCGCCAGCAGAGGCGGGGGGTCCCCGGAGCTGTTTTTT. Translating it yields CASRGGGSPELFF.

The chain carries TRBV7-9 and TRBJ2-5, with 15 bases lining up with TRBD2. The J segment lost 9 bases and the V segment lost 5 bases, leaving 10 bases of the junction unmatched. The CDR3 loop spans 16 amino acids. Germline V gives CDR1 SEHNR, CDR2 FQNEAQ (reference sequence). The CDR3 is CASSTSGTSGGRAQYF. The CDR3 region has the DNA TGTGCCAGCAGCACATCTGGGACTAGCGGGGGGAGGGCCCAGTACTTC.

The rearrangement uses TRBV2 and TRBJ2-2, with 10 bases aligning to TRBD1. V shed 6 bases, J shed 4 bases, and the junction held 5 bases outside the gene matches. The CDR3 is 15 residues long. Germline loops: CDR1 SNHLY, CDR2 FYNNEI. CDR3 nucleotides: TGTGCCAGCAGGGCCGGGACAGGGGCCACCGGGGAGCTGTTTTTT. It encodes CASRAGTGATGELFF.

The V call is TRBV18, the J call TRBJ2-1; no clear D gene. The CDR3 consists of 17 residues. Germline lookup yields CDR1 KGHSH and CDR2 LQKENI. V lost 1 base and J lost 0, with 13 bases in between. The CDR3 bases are TGTGCCAGCTCACCACGCCCAACGACGGGCTCCTACAATGAGCAGTTCTTC. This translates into CASSPRPTTGSYNEQFF.

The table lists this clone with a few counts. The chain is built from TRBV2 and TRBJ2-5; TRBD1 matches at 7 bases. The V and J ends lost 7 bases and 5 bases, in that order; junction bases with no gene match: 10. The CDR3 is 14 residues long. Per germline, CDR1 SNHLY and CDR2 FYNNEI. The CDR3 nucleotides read TGTGCCAGCACCCGATTGACAGGGTACGAGACCCAGTACTTC. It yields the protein CASTRLTGYETQYF.

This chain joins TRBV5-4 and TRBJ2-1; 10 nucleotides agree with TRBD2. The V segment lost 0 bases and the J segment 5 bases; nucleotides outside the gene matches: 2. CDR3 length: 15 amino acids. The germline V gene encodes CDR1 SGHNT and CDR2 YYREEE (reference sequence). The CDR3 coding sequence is TGTGCCAGCAGCTTGGCTAGCGGGAGCCACAATGAGCAGTTCTTC. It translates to CASSLASGSHNEQFF.

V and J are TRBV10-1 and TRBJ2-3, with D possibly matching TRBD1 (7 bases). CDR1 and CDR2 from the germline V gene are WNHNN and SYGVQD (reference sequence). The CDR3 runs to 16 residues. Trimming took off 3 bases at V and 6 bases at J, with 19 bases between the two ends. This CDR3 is CASSDSGGPAGDTQYF. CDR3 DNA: TGCGCCAGCAGTGATTCAGGGGGTCCCGCGGGGGATACGCAGTATTTT.

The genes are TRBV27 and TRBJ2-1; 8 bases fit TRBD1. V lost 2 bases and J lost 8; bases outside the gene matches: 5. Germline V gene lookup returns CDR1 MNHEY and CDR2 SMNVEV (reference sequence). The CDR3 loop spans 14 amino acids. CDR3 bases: TGTGCCAGCAGTTTACAGGCAGGGGGCCATGAGCAGTTCTTC. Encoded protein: CASSLQAGGHEQFF.

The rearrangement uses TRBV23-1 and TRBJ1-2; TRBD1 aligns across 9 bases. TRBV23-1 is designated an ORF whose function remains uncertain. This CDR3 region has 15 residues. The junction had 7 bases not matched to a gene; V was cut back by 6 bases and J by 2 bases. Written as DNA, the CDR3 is TGCGCCAGCAGCCCGGACAGGGGCACAAACTATGGCTACACCTTC. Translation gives CASSPDRGTNYGYTF.

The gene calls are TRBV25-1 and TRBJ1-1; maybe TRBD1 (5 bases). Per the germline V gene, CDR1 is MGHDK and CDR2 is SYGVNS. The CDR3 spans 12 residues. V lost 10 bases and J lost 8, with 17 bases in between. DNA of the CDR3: TGTGCCACAGGGTCTCGAAAGTGGGAAGCTTTCTTT. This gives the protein CATGSRKWEAFF.

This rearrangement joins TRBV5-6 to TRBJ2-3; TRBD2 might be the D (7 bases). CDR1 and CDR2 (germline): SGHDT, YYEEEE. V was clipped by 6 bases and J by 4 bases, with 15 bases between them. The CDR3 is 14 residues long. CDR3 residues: CASTPRGAPDTQYF. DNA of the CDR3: TGTGCCAGCACCCCCCGGGGGGCCCCAGATACGCAGTATTTT. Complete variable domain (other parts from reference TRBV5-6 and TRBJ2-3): DAGVTQSPTHLIKTRGQQVTLRCSPKSGHDTVSWYQQALGQGPQFIFQYYEEEERQRGNFPDRFSGHQFPNYSSELNVNALLLGDSALYLCASTPRGAPDTQYFGPGTRLTVL.

The CDR3 sequence is CASSLARTSGETQYF. The CDR3 DNA reads TGTGCCAGCAGCTTAGCGAGAACTAGCGGGGAGACCCAGTACTTC. The rearrangement joins TRBV7-7 to TRBJ2-5; 9 nucleotides match TRBD2. The V and J ends lost 0 bases and 5 bases, in that order; junction bases with no gene match: 4. Germline V lookup: CDR1 SSHAT, CDR2 FNYEAQ (reference sequence). There are 15 residues in the CDR3.

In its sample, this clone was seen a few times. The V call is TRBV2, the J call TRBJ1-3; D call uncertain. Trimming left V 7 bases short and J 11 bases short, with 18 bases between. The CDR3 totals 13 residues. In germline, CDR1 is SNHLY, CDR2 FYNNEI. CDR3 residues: CASTGRRQSPIYF. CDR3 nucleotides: TGTGCCAGCACTGGACGACGGCAGAGCCCCATATATTTT.

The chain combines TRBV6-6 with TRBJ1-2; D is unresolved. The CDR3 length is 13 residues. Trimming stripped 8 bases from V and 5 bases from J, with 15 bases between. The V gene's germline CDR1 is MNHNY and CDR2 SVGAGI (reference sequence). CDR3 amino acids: CASQVGIYYGYTF. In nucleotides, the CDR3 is TGTGCCAGCCAGGTGGGGATCTATTATGGCTACACCTTC.